This TCR beta chain is from a study of blood T cell repertoires in COVID-19. Study overall: Both acute and convalescent COVID-19 samples were obtained from the United States, Italy and Spain. PBMCs, B-cell-depleted T cells, or T cells were the source of the cDNA or gDNA that made up the material.

Per the study methods: Amplification from reference gene primers served as the basis for estimated nucleated cell counts. Some clones are missing from TCRdb's copy, which holds only in-frame ones; the method was immunoSEQ multiplex PCR. V, J and clone size were drawn from that table, and D and trimming were deduced from the DNA. The sample lists about 250,000 clones, about 80% seen once, with roughly 10% in the top ten. The CDR3 extends over 14 amino acids. Germline CDR1 reads GTSNPN; CDR2 reads SVGIG (reference sequence). With 4 bases clipped from V and 2 bases from J, the junction kept 6 bases outside the gene matches.

The TCR originated in a man older than 75 with acute or convalescent COVID-19. Sequencing was performed on peripheral blood. The chain couples TRBV30 to TRBJ2-3; 7 bases are a match to TRBD2. CDR3 coding DNA: TGTGCCTGGACTAGGGGACTATACACAGATACGCAGTATTTT. Encoded protein: CAWTRGLYTDTQYF.